This entry lists 30 T cell receptor beta chains sequenced from one sample in a study of Graves' ophthalmopathy and Graves' hyperthyroidism. RNA transcripts were the source from which TCR beta CDR3 regions were amplified. HTBI primers primed a first-round RT-PCR, and a second-round multiplex PCR followed. TCRdb analysed the multiplex PCR reads with MiXCR anew, one entry per CDR3 protein. The sample lists a few hundred thousand distinct CDR3 sequences, just under 40% occurring once. Input material: peripheral blood or thyroid tissue (not recorded which). Source of these receptors: an adult man with Graves' hyperthyroidism.

This clonotype appeared many times. J is TRBJ2-7 and V is TRBV7-9; TRBD2 matches at 8 bases. This CDR3 is 14 amino acids long. The ends lost 5 bases at V and 3 bases at J; junction bases unmatched: 6. Germline lookup yields CDR1 SEHNR and CDR2 FQNEAQ (reference sequence). The CDR3 loop is CASSHAGTSYEQYF. The CDR3 bases are TGTGCCAGCAGCCACGCCGGGACTAGCTACGAGCAGTACTTC.

This clonotype was found many times. The genes are TRBV24-1 and TRBJ2-5; maybe TRBD1 (6 bases). V lost 8 bases to trimming and J lost 5 bases, with 20 bases between them. Per the germline V gene, CDR1 is KGHDR and CDR2 is SFDVKD. This CDR3 spans 15 amino acids. In nucleotides, the CDR3 is TGTGCCACCACGGGCGTACCGGGACAAGGGGAGACCCAGTACTTC. Encoded protein: CATTGVPGQGETQYF.

For this clonotype: It may be a read error: a sequence one base away is much more abundant. The chain carries TRBV10-3 and TRBJ1-1; D gene uncertain. The CDR3 consists of 14 residues. Trimming shortened V by 3 bases and J by 2 bases, and 10 bases separated the two germline ends. The V gene's germline CDR1 is ENHRY and CDR2 SYGVKD. The CDR3 spells CAISDFSLNTEAFF. The CDR3 nucleotides are TGTGCCATCAGTGATTTCTCCCTTAACACTGAAGCTTTCTTT.

Note on this clonotype: The missing conserved phenylalanine or tryptophan at the end of this CDR3 makes a read error likely. It is unclear where the CDR3 begins or ends on the DNA, so no DNA is shown, and the CDR3 is as TCRdb lists it. V gene TRBV29-1 combines with J gene TRBJ1-3; TRBD1 was called by the table and not checked on the DNA. CDR1 SQVTM and CDR2 ANQGSEA come from the germline V gene. The CDR3 numbers 9 amino acids, ends counted. CDR3 in amino acids: CSVGSGTGI.

This clonotype showed up many times. The gene calls are TRBV10-3 and TRBJ1-6; D may be TRBD1 (5 bases). Trimming stripped 0 bases from V and 7 bases from J, with 7 bases between. The germline V gene has CDR1 ENHRY and CDR2 SYGVKD. The CDR3 spans 14 residues. The CDR3 coding sequence is TGTGCCATCAGTGAGTCTCAGGGAAATTCACCCCTCCACTTT. Residues: CAISESQGNSPLHF.

This clonotype has a count of ten or more. CDR3 coding DNA: TGTGCCATCACCGCGACAGGGTCTGGCGGGGAGCTGTTTTTT. This sequence encodes CAITATGSGGELFF. The chain has TRBV10-3 and TRBJ2-2, with 7 positions matching TRBD1. Trimming removed 7 bases from V and 7 bases from J; junction bases left unmatched: 9. Germline CDR1 ENHRY, CDR2 SYGVKD. This CDR3 has 14 residues.

V gene TRBV5-4 combines with J gene TRBJ1-5, with 8 bases aligning to TRBD1. CDR3 size: 14 residues. Germline values: CDR1 SGHNT, CDR2 YYREEE (reference sequence). The J segment lost 4 bases and the V segment lost 3 bases, leaving 3 bases of the junction unmatched. CDR3 amino acids: CASSSDRENQPQHF. CDR3 nucleotides: TGTGCCAGCAGCTCGGACAGGGAAAATCAGCCCCAGCATTTT.

This clonotype has ten or more counts. The chain couples TRBV5-1 to TRBJ1-1, with D possibly matching TRBD1 (5 bases). Trimming cost V 0 bases and J 5 bases, with 17 bases left between them. This CDR3 contains 16 residues. The germline gives CDR1 SGHRS, CDR2 YFSETQ. For the CDR3, the DNA is TGCGCCAGCAGCTTGGACGGGACGGACGGGATGACTGAAGCTTTCTTT. Residues: CASSLDGTDGMTEAFF.

This clonotype came up a few times. The chain uses TRBV12-3 or TRBV12-4 and TRBJ2-7; no clear D. Trimming left V 2 bases short and J 5 bases short, with 10 bases between. There are 13 residues in the CDR3. The CDR3 is CASSLFGIHEQYF. The CDR3 DNA sequence: TGTGCCAGCAGTTTATTTGGGATCCACGAGCAGTACTTC.

The V and J genes are TRBV6-5 and TRBJ2-2; maybe TRBD2 (5 bases). The CDR3 runs 16 residues. Per germline, CDR1 MNHEY and CDR2 SVGAGI. V gave up 7 bases and J gave up 7 bases, with 22 bases separating them. CDR3 DNA sequence: TGTGCCAGCAACGGACCATCGGGAAACCCGTTCGGGGAGCTGTTTTTT. Amino acids: CASNGPSGNPFGELFF.

This clonotype was seen at least ten times. The genes are TRBV5-1 and TRBJ1-5; D is perhaps TRBD1 (6 bases). Germline lookup yields CDR1 SGHRS and CDR2 YFSETQ. The V and J ends lost 2 bases and 5 bases respectively, with 11 bases between them. The CDR3 has 14 amino acids. CDR3 residues: CASSFGGADQPQHF. The CDR3 bases are TGCGCCAGCAGCTTCGGGGGCGCGGATCAGCCCCAGCATTTT.

The gene calls are TRBV5-1 and TRBJ2-5, with TRBD2 identical over 7 bases. CDR1 is SGHRS and CDR2 is YFSETQ in the germline V gene. The ends lost 0 bases at V and 2 bases at J; junction bases unmatched: 7. The CDR3 length is 16 residues. The CDR3 sequence is CASSLGGGTRQETQYF. The CDR3 DNA sequence: TGCGCCAGCAGCTTGGGGGGGGGAACAAGACAAGAGACCCAGTACTTC.

The V gene is TRBV20-1, the J gene TRBJ1-1; 11 nucleotides align to TRBD1. CDR3 length: 14 residues. Germline V lookup: CDR1 DFQATT, CDR2 SNEGSKA (reference sequence). The V and J ends lost 5 bases and 4 bases, in that order; junction bases with no gene match: 6. The CDR3 loop is CSAAPGQGGTEAFF. CDR3 nucleotide sequence: TGCAGTGCTGCCCCGGGACAGGGGGGCACTGAAGCTTTCTTT.

This clonotype was seen a handful of times. The chain couples TRBV6-1 to TRBJ1-5; D not resolved. Germline V gene lookup returns CDR1 MNHNS and CDR2 SASEGT. The CDR3 is 17 residues long. V was shortened by 3 bases and J by 6 bases, with 21 bases between the two germline ends. The CDR3 region is CASSEGWRVPEAQPQHF. The DNA for the CDR3 is TGTGCCAGCAGTGAGGGGTGGAGGGTCCCTGAGGCTCAGCCCCAGCATTTT.

About this clonotype itself: This may stem from a read error, because a much larger clone lies one nucleotide away. This sequence joins TRBV6-1 and TRBJ1-2; unclear D gene. Germline CDR1 and CDR2: MNHNS and SASEGT. This CDR3 has 14 residues. Trimming took off 3 bases at V and 10 bases at J, with 18 bases between the two ends. The CDR3 DNA follows: TGTGCCAGCAGTGACTGGACGGGTGTCGAGGACTACACCTTC. This codes for CASSDWTGVEDYTF.

This sequence joins TRBV2 and TRBJ1-5; D is unclear. The CDR3 totals 15 residues. Germline V gene sequence: CDR1 SNHLY, CDR2 FYNNEI. Trimming removed 4 bases at V and 1 base at J, with 11 bases between. The CDR3 is CASSVGMGSNQPQHF. The CDR3 DNA reads TGTGCCAGCAGTGTAGGGATGGGGAGCAATCAGCCCCAGCATTTT.

In this sample, this clonotype turned up many times. The chain carries TRBV2 and TRBJ2-5, with 7 bases that match TRBD2. In germline, CDR1 is SNHLY, CDR2 FYNNEI. Trimming cost V 6 bases and J 2 bases; bases outside gene matches: 6. The CDR3 is 14 residues long. CDR3 bases: TGTGCCAGCAGGCCGGGCGGGAGTCAAGAGACCCAGTACTTC. Translating it yields CASRPGGSQETQYF.

This clonotype was recorded many times. One end of the junction varies from germline; a read error may be responsible. This chain connects TRBV20-1 to TRBJ1-1; 7 bases are a match to TRBD1. In germline, CDR1 is DFQATT, CDR2 SNEGSKA (reference sequence). The CDR3 consists of 14 residues. The CDR3 region is CSAPPTGLNAEAFF. CDR3 nucleotides: TGCAGTGCTCCCCCGACAGGGTTGAACGCTGAAGCTTTCTTT.

This clonotype was counted at least ten times. The J gene is TRBJ1-2, the V gene TRBV14, with D possibly being TRBD1 (5 bases). The CDR3 runs 13 residues. Per the germline V gene, CDR1 is SGHDN and CDR2 is FVKESK. V lost 1 base and J lost 8, with 11 bases in between. This CDR3 reads CASSQARVRGYTF. The CDR3 region has the DNA TGTGCCAGCAGCCAAGCCAGGGTACGCGGCTACACCTTC.

Notes on this clonotype: A read error is possible here, since a much larger clone lies one base away. V and J are TRBV19 and TRBJ2-7, with 9 nucleotides matching TRBD1. The CDR3 sequence is 14 residues long. Germline V lookup: CDR1 LNHDA, CDR2 SQIVND (reference sequence). CDR3 DNA sequence: TGTGCCAGTAGTCCGGAGGGACAGGGCTACGGGCAGTACTTC. The encoded protein is CASSPEGQGYGQYF.

This clonotype was counted between two and nine times. The chain links TRBV6-1 to TRBJ1-4, with 7 bases lining up with TRBD1. V lost 10 bases to trimming and J lost 1 base; unmatched junction nucleotides: 21. The CDR3 loop spans 19 amino acids. Per germline, CDR1 MNHNS and CDR2 SASEGT. CDR3 residues: CAIRDPDRDGPGTNEKLFF. CDR3 nucleotide sequence: TGTGCCATCAGAGATCCTGACAGGGATGGTCCGGGAACTAATGAAAAACTGTTTTTT.

As regards this clonotype: No conserved phenylalanine or tryptophan ends this CDR3, so it is likely a read error. No DNA is shown, since the ends of the CDR3 on it are uncertain; the CDR3 is the one TCRdb lists. This rearrangement joins TRBV6-4 to TRBJ2-6; TRBD1 was called by the table and not checked on the DNA. The CDR3 sequence runs 10 residues, both termini included. Germline V lookup: CDR1 MRHNA, CDR2 SNTAGT. The CDR3 here is CASSRDSPNT.

This chain joins TRBV7-8 and TRBJ2-5; possible D gene TRBD2, 5 bases. CDR1 is SGHVS, CDR2 FQNEAQ, per germline. This CDR3 has 15 amino acids. Trimming pared 5 bases from V and 5 bases from J, leaving 18 bases between. CDR3 DNA sequence: TGTGCCAGCAGCCCGGACTGGAACACCGGGGAGACCCAGTACTTC. It is translated as CASSPDWNTGETQYF.

The V and J genes are TRBV7-9 and TRBJ1-6; a weak D match, TRBD1 (5 bases). V was pared by 5 bases and J by 0 bases, with 14 bases between. Germline V CDR1 and CDR2: SEHNR, FQNEAQ (reference sequence). The CDR3 has 17 amino acids. The CDR3, as DNA: TGTGCCAGCAGCCTGACAGACCCGAGCTCCTATAATTCACCCCTCCACTTT. Amino acid sequence: CASSLTDPSSYNSPLHF.

The rearrangement uses TRBV7-3 and TRBJ1-4; D is unresolved. Germline assignment: CDR1 SGHTA and CDR2 FQGTGA. The CDR3 totals 14 residues. V dropped 1 base and J dropped 14 bases, with 17 bases sitting between them. In nucleotides, the CDR3 is TGTGCCAGCAGCTTAAGGGTAGCGGGAGGGAGGCTGTTTTTT. Residues: CASSLRVAGGRLFF.

The rearrangement links TRBV7-9 to TRBJ2-7, with TRBD1 identical over 9 bases. The V and J ends lost 3 bases and 6 bases, in that order; junction bases with no gene match: 9. This CDR3 contains 15 residues. Germline V lookup: CDR1 SEHNR, CDR2 FQNEAQ (reference sequence). CDR3 nucleotides: TGTGCCAGCAGCTTCCGGGACAGGGCTCCCACCGAGCAGTACTTC. It yields the protein CASSFRDRAPTEQYF.

CDR3 DNA sequence: TGTGCCAGCAGTTTAGTGAGAGTGAACGGGAGCACCATATATTTT. Its protein product is CASSLVRVNGSTIYF. The gene calls are TRBV2 and TRBJ1-3, with D unresolved. Trimming took 5 bases from V and 9 from J, leaving 20 bases between them. The CDR3 extends over 15 amino acids. Germline V gene sequence: CDR1 SNHLY, CDR2 FYNNEI.

The J gene is TRBJ2-2, the V gene TRBV5-1, with 12 bases identical to TRBD1. From germline, CDR1 is SGHRS and CDR2 YFSETQ. The CDR3 totals 16 residues. V trimming: 3 bases; J trimming: 2 bases; junction bases outside the gene matches: 2. The CDR3 sequence: CASSSGTGGNTGELFF. The CDR3, as DNA: TGCGCCAGCAGCTCTGGGACAGGGGGCAACACCGGGGAGCTGTTTTTT. The entire variable domain, with the rest obtained from reference TRBV5-1 and TRBJ2-2, is as follows: KAGVTQTPRYLIKTRGQQVTLSCSPISGHRSVSWYQQTPGQGLQFLFEYFSETQRNKGNFPGRFSGRQFSNSRSEMNVSTLELGDSALYLCASSSGTGGNTGELFFGEGSRLTVL.

Concerning this clonotype itself: This clone may be a read error of a much larger clone one base away. The chain has TRBV6-6 and TRBJ2-2, with D perhaps matching TRBD1 or TRBD2 (5 bases each). Germline V gene lookup returns CDR1 MNHNY and CDR2 SVGAGI (reference sequence). This CDR3 has 15 amino acids. CDR3 sequence (DNA): TGTGCCAGCAGTTACGCCGGGACCAACACCGAGGAGCTGTTTTTT. It yields the protein CASSYAGTNTEELFF.

The table lists this clonotype with many counts. The V gene is TRBV7-9, the J gene TRBJ1-2; TRBD1 matches at 8 bases. The V gene end was trimmed by 3 bases and the J gene end by 4 bases; junction bases not matched to a gene: 1. Germline loops: CDR1 SEHNR, CDR2 FQNEAQ (reference sequence). CDR3 length equals 13 residues. For the CDR3, the DNA is TGTGCCAGCAGCTTCGGACAGGGCTATGGCTACACCTTC. Its translation is CASSFGQGYGYTF.